This note documents a single T cell receptor beta chain sequence. The antigen remains unidentified. This specimen comes from a study of T-cell memory formation after mild COVID-19. Study findings and constraints: Later expanders leaned toward CD4+, whereas clones contracting from day 15 to 85 were balanced CD4/CD8. For contracting clones, CD4+ ones sat mainly in CM and EM, CD8+ in EMRA.

TCRdb reprocessed the 5' RACE reads via MiXCR and lists one record per CDR3 protein. The profile covers more than 300,000 distinct CDR3 sequences, with approximately 14% appearing a single time and about a fifth taken by the ten largest. The germline gives CDR1 SNHLY, CDR2 FYNNEI. CDR3 length: 13 amino acids. V was trimmed by 4 bases and J by 3 bases, leaving 10 bases between them. The specimen was PBMCs or a T cell subset sorted from them (not recorded which). The V and J genes are TRBV2 and TRBJ2-7; D unresolved. This clonotype was sampled from a man aged 18 to 29 who had mild COVID-19 (a few samples of this study predate the infection). Cell type and time point are not known. The CDR3 sequence is CASSGNSLYEQYV. The CDR3 coding sequence is TGTGCCAGCAGTGGTAACAGCCTCTACGAGCAGTACGTC.